This paragraph covers one T cell receptor beta chain sequence. The table lists this clonotype with many counts. This clone's antigen is unknown. A junction boundary mismatches the germline segment, possibly from a read error. This specimen belongs to a study of T cells in Graves' hyperthyroidism and ophthalmopathy (dated by TCRdb to between 2018 and 2021). At the level of the whole study: Peripheral blood samples were taken at the time of initial diagnosis, prior to any treatment. TCR Vbeta CDR3 sequencing of approximately 140 peripheral blood samples (over 40 ophthalmopathy, about 80 hyperthyroidism and roughly 17 progressor patients) is reported in the paper. Following sampling, methimazole starting at 30 mg daily was given to hyperthyroidism patients, and high-dose intravenous methylprednisolone was given to ophthalmopathy patients. Prospective prediction of ophthalmopathy was tested in an independent validation cohort of some 19 hyperthyroidism patients and 17 patients who later progressed to ophthalmopathy. To identify TCR V-J signatures that set the groups apart, the researchers used a discovery cohort of more than 95 patients, made up of 40 to 45 with Graves' ophthalmopathy and around 58 with stable Graves' hyperthyroidism. The 80 to 100 discovery patients were randomly divided into training and test sets at a 7:3 ratio. Thyroid tissue and blood T-cell repertoires from several Graves' hyperthyroidism patients were also compared in the study. The study at large found these results: Sample size was not statistically predetermined, and blinding of investigators to group allocation was not performed. In cross-validation, a model built on a 13 V-J signature told ophthalmopathy apart from stable hyperthyroidism with about 90% sensitivity and about 81% specificity, and in testing the same model reached 80%/75%. In validation, progression to ophthalmopathy was predicted by the model with almost 71% sensitivity and around 76% specificity, a median of roughly 6 months before onset. Blood samples also contained most of the expanded thyroid clonotypes (frequency above 0.001), which suggests that blood repertoires may reflect thyroid immune responses.

The CDR3 goes from the cysteine to the phenylalanine over 15 residues. Only the CDR3 portion is preserved as DNA: 45 bases, with reading frame beginning at the first base. CDR1 MNHEY and CDR2 SMNVEV were looked up in the germline V gene (reference sequence). The TCR beta CDR3 regions were amplified from RNA transcripts. The TCR CDR3 was subjected to a first round of RT-PCR using the HTBI primer set and the Qiagen OneStep RT-PCR kit. The libraries were constructed in a second round of multiplex PCR and then size-selected and purified. The libraries were sequenced on an Illumina HiSeq2000 using paired-end 100 bp reads. As for the original processing: SOAPnuke was used to process the raw data, throwing out any read that contained adapters or uncalled bases, had a mean Phred below 15, or lacked an exact constant-primer or identifier match. COPE v1.2.5 was used to merge the high-quality paired reads, and each unique nucleotide sequence was defined as a clonotype. MiTCR v1.1 was used to align the clonotypes against IMGT TRBV, TRBD and TRBJ reference segments. Only V-J combinations with frequency above 0.0001, covering 99.2% of repertoires, were analysed. A TCS score was defined as the ratio of F50 (clonal expansion) to E x V (chaos), with BLOSUM62-based TCRdist applied between CDR3 peptides within each V-J. Welch's t-statistics and random forest reduced some 510 V-J features to some 14, which were used in a naive Bayes classifier (R e1071). In TCRdb, the public reads were trimmed at Q25 with fastp and aligned with MiXCR, with productive beta chains retained. Under each unique CDR3 protein, matching rows form one entry showing the most common genes and DNA. These V and J calls are TCRdb output, not the study's own analysis. The sample table holds some 500,000 distinct CDR3 sequences, of which approximately 25% were seen once. Around 11% of the sample is held by the ten biggest clonotypes.

Ophthalmopathy patients had moderately to severely active disease, with a Clinical Activity Score of 3 or more, a NOSPECS grade of 4 or more, and a disease duration of less than 3 months. Exclusion was applied to patients with uncontrolled infections, other autoimmune diseases, pregnancy or lactation. Diagnoses were based on clinical symptoms, serum thyroxine and TRAb, thyroid ultrasound and orbital computed tomography. Ficoll-Paque density gradient centrifugation was used to isolate PBMCs from about 10 ml of fresh peripheral blood. Total RNA was extracted with Trizol reagent, and quality was checked on an Agilent 2100 Bioanalyzer.

Specimen: blood. The chain is encoded by TRBV27 joined to TRBJ2-5; the D segment could be TRBD1, given 6 matching bases. The sequence was collected from a woman aged 25 to 39 with Graves' ophthalmopathy. The DNA reads as follows: TGTGCCAGCAGTTCCCTAACAGGGACCGAAGAAACCCAGTACTTC. Translated, it reads CASSSLTGTEETQYF.